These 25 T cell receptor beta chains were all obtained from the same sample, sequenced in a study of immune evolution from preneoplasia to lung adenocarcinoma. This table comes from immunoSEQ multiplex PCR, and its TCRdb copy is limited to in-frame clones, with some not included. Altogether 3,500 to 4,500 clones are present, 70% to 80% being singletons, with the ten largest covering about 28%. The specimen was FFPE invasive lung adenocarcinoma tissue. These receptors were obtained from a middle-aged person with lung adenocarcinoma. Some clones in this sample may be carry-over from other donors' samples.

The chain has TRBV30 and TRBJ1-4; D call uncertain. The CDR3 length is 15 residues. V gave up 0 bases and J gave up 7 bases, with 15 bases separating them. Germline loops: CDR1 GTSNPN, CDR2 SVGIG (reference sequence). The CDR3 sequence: CAWSVGWQVGEKLFF. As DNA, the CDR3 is TGTGCCTGGAGTGTTGGTTGGCAGGTTGGTGAAAAACTGTTTTTT.

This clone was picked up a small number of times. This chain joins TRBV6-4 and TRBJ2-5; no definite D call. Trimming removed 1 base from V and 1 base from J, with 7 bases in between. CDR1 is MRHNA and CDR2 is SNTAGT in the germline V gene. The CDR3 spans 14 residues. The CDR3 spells CASSDCRSQETQYF. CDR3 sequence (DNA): TGTGCCAGCAGTGACTGCCGGAGCCAAGAGACCCAGTACTTC.

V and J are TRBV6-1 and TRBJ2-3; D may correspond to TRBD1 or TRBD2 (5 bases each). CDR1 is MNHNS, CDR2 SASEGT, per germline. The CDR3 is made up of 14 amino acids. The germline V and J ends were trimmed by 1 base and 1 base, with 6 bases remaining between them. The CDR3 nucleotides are TGTGCCAGCAGTGAAGTGGGGGGCACAGATACGCAGTATTTT. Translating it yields CASSEVGGTDTQYF.

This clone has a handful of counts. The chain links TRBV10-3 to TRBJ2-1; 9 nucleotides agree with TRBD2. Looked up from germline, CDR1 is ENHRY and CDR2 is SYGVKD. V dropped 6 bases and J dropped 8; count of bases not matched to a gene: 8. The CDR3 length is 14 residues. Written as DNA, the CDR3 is TGTGCCATCAGGGGAGCGGGAGGAGGCGATGAGCAGTTCTTC. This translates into CAIRGAGGGDEQFF.

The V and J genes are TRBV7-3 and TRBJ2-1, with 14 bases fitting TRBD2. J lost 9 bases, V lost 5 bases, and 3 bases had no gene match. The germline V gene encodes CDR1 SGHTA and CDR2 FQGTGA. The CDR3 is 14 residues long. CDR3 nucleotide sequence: TGTGCCAGCAGCCCCGGACTAGCGGGAGGTGAGCAGTTCTTC. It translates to CASSPGLAGGEQFF.

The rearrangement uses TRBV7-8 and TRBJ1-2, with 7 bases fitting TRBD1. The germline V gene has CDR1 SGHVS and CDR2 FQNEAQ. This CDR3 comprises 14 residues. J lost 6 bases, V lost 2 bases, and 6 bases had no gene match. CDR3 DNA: TGTGCCAGCAGCTTATTAACAGGGGACCATGGCTACACCTTC. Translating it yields CASSLLTGDHGYTF.

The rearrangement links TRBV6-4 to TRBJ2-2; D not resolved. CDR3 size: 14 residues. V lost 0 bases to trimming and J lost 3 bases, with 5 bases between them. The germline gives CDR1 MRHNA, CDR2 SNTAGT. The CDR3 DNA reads TGTGCCAGCAGTGACTCGTTCTACACCGGGGAGCTGTTTTTT. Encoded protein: CASSDSFYTGELFF.

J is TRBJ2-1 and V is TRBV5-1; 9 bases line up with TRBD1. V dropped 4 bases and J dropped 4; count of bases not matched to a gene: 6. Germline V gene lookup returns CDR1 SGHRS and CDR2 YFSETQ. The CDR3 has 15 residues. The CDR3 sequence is CASSVTGGRYNEQFF. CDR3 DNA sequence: TGCGCCAGCAGCGTTACAGGGGGCAGGTACAATGAGCAGTTCTTC.

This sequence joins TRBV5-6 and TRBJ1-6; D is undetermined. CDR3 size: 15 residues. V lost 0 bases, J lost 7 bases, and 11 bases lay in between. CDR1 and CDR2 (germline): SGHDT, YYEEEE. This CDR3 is CASSLGGVSNSPLHF. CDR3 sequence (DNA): TGTGCCAGCAGCTTGGGCGGTGTTTCAAATTCACCCCTCCACTTT.

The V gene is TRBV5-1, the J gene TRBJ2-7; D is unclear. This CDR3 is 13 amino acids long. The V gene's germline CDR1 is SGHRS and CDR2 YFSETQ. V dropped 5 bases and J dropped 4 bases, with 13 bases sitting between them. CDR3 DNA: TGCGCCAGCAGAAACGGACCGTATTACGAGCAGTACTTC. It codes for CASRNGPYYEQYF.

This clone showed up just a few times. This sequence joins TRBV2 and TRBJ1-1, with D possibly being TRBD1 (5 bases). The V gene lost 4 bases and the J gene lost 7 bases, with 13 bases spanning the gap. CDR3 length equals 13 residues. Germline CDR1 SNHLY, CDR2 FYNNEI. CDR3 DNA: TGTGCCAGCAGTGGAGGGACGGACCTTGAAGCTTTCTTT. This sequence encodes CASSGGTDLEAFF.

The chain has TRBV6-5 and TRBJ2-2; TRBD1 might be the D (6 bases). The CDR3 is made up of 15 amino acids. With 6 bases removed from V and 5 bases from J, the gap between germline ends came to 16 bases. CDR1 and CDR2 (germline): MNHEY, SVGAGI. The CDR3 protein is CASRFTGIGTGELFF. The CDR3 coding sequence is TGTGCCAGCAGGTTTACAGGGATTGGAACCGGGGAGCTGTTTTTT.

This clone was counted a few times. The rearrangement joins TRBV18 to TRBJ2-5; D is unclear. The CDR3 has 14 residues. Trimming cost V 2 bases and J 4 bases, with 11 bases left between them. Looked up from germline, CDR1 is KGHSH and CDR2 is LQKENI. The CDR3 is CASSPVPAGETQYF. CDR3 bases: TGTGCCAGCTCACCAGTGCCAGCTGGAGAGACCCAGTACTTC.

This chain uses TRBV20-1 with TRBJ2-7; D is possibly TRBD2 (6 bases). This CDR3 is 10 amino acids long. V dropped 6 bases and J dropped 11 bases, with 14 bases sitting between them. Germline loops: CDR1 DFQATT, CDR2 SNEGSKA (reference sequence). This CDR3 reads CSAPYGGEYF. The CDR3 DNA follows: TGCAGTGCCCCTTATGGCGGGGAGTACTTC.

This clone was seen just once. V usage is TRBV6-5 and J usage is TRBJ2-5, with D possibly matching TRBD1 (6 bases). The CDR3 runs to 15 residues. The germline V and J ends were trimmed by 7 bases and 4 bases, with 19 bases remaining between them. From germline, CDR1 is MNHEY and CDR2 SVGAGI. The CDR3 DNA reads TGTGCCAGCACACCCAGTGGGGGCGCAATAGAGACCCAGTACTTC. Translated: CASTPSGGAIETQYF.

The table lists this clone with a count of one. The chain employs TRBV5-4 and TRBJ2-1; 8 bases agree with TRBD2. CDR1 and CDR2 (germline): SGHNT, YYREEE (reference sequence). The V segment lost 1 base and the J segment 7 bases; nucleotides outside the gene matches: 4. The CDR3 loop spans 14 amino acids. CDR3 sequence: CASSLNGRANEQFF. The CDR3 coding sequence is TGTGCCAGCAGCTTGAACGGGAGGGCAAATGAGCAGTTCTTC.

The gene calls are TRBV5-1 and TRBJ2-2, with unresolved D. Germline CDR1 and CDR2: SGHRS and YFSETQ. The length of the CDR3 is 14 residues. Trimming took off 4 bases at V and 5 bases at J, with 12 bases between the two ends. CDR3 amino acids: CASSLPDPTGELFF. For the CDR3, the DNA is TGCGCCAGCAGCCTTCCCGACCCTACCGGGGAGCTGTTTTTT. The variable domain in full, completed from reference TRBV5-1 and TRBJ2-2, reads KAGVTQTPRYLIKTRGQQVTLSCSPISGHRSVSWYQQTPGQGLQFLFEYFSETQRNKGNFPGRFSGRQFSNSRSEMNVSTLELGDSALYLCASSLPDPTGELFFGEGSRLTVL.

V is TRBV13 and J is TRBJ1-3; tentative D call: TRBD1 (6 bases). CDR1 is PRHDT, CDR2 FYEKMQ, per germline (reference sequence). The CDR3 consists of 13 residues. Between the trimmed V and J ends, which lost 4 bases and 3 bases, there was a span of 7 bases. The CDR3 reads CASSSRGGNTIYF. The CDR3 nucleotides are TGTGCCAGCAGCTCCAGGGGTGGAAACACCATATATTTT.

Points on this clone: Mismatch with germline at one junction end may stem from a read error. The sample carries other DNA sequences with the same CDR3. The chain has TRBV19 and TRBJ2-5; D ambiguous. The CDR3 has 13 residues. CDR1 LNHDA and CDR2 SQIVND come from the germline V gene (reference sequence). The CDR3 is CASEGSLRETQYF. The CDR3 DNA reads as TGTGCCAGTGAAGGAAGCTTACGAGAGACTCAGTACTTC.

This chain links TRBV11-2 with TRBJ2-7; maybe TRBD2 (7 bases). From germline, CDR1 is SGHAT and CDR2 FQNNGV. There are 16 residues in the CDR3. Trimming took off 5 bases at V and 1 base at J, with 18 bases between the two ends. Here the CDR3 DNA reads TGTGCCAGCAGCCCCCGGGGGGCCGGTGGGTCCTACGAGCAGTACTTC. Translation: CASSPRGAGGSYEQYF.

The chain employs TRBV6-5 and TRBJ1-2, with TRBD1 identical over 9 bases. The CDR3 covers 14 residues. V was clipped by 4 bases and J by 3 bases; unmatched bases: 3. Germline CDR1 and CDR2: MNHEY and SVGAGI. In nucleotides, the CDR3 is TGTGCCAGCAGTTCGAACAGGGGGCACTATGGCTACACCTTC. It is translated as CASSSNRGHYGYTF.

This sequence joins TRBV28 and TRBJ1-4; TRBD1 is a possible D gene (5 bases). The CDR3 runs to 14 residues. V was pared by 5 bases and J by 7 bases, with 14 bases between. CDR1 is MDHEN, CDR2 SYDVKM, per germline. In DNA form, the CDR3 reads TGTGCCAGCAGTCCCGGTGGACATGCTGAAAAACTGTTTTTT. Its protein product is CASSPGGHAEKLFF.

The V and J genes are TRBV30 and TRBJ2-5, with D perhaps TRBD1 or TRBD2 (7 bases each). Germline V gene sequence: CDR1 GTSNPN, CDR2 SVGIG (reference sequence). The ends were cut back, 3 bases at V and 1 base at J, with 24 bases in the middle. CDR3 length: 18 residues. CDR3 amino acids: CAWRGRGGGSGVQETQYF. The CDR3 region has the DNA TGTGCCTGGAGGGGCAGGGGGGGCGGTAGCGGAGTCCAAGAGACCCAGTACTTC. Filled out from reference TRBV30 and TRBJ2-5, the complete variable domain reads SQTIHQWPATLVQPVGSPLSLECTVEGTSNPNLYWYRQAAGRGLQLLFYSVGIGQISSEVPQNLSASRPQDRQFILSSKKLLLSDSGFYLCAWRGRGGGSGVQETQYFGPGTRLLVL.

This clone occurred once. This chain's CDR3 is CASSMTTGSDQPQHF. The CDR3, as DNA: TGTGCCAGCAGTATGACGACAGGGTCGGATCAGCCCCAGCATTTT. The genes are TRBV6-5 and TRBJ1-5; TRBD1 matches at 7 bases. CDR3 length equals 15 residues. The germline gives CDR1 MNHEY, CDR2 SVGAGI. With V trimmed by 5 bases and J by 5 bases, 9 bases remained unmatched.

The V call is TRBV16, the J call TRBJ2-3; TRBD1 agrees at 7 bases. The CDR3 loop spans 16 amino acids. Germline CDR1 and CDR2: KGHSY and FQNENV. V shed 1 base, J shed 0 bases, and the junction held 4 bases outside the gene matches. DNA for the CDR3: TGTGCCAGCAGCCAATTTGAGGGACAGAGCACAGATACGCAGTATTTT. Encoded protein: CASSQFEGQSTDTQYF.